This TCR beta chain is from a study of regulatory T cells in long-lasting Graves disease. The study, taken as a whole, reports: Between persistent patients, around 2,900 public clonotypes were shared, exceeding the roughly 1,000 shared between new patients.

Time point here: persistent/refractory GD, antithyroid drugs over 5 years with positive TRAb. Extracted PBMC RNA gave rise to the TCR library. From an endocrinology department in Xi'an, China, came the patients. Relying on iRepertoire HTBI primers and Arm-PCR of CDR3 regions, the team built TCR beta libraries. TCRdb re-called the multiplex PCR reads with MiXCR, one entry per CDR3 protein. The repertoire holds fewer than 400,000 distinct CDR3 sequences, with about 20% as singletons. This clonotype occurred many times. Antigen specificity is unknown. The receptor was isolated from a female donor with Graves disease. Here the sequenced sample was peripheral blood mononuclear cells (PBMCs), taken when the disease was refractory, from a patient treated with antithyroid drugs.

This chain's CDR3 is CSATNTDSPYEQYF. CDR3 sequence (DNA): TGCAGTGCAACTAATACGGACAGCCCCTACGAGCAGTACTTC. The chain combines TRBV20-1 with TRBJ2-7; D perhaps matches TRBD1 (6 bases). CDR1 and CDR2 (germline): DFQATT, SNEGSKA (reference sequence). V shed 6 bases and J shed 2 bases, with 17 bases lying between them. This CDR3 spans 14 amino acids.